This TCR beta chain was sequenced in a study of cytotoxic CD8 clonotypes in ibrutinib-treated CLL. Method: immunoSEQ multiplex PCR; TCRdb's copy keeps in-frame clones and lacks some. The repertoire holds some 140,000 clones, with under 90% as singletons. Germline loops: CDR1 MNHEY, CDR2 SMNVEV (reference sequence). This CDR3 has 15 amino acids. J lost 6 bases, V lost 2 bases, and 8 bases had no gene match. The chain has TRBV27 and TRBJ1-2; 8 bases match TRBD1. The sample here was PBMCs, taken after 24 months of ibrutinib treatment. The source of this sequence is a human donor with chronic lymphocytic leukemia. In DNA, the CDR3 is TGTGCCAGCAGTTTAATTCCAGGGGGCGCGGATGGCTACACCTTC. Translation gives CASSLIPGGADGYTF.